Listed below are T cell receptor beta chains from one sample, sequenced in a study of human T cells and chemical hapten exposure. TCRdb reprocessed the RACE reads with MiXCR, giving one entry per CDR3 protein. Of 70,000 or so distinct CDR3 sequences listed, around 10% are singletons. The specimen was whole blood, collected in connection with sensitization to the hapten diphenylcyclopropenone (DPC). The source of these receptors is a woman in her 50s with alopecia areata. Some clones in this sample may be carry-over from other donors' samples. Each CDR3 is given with its conserved first and last residue. The D gene is left open where the match is weak. The listing skips clone size in some rows; elsewhere it reads once, few, many or a size class.

size: -
length: 18
D: -
V: TRBV5-1
J: TRBJ1-6
DNA: TGCGCCAGCAGCTTGGATATAACTATTCGTGGGGGTAATTCACCCCTCCACTTT
CDR3: CASSLDITIRGGNSPLHF

size: -
length: 16
D: TRBD2
V: TRBV28
J: TRBJ2-7
DNA: TGTGCCAGCAGTTTAGGAGTAGCGGGGGCAACCTACGAGCAGTACTTC
CDR3: CASSLGVAGATYEQYF

size: many
length: 13
D: TRBD1
V: TRBV12-3/TRBV12-4
J: TRBJ1-2
DNA: TGTGCCAGCAGTCAAGACAGGGTATATGGCTACACCTTC
CDR3: CASSQDRVYGYTF

size: many
length: 13
D: -
V: TRBV5-1
J: TRBJ1-1
DNA: TGCGCCAGCAGCTTAGTGATGAACACTGAAGCTTTCTTT
CDR3: CASSLVMNTEAFF

size: -
length: 15
D: TRBD1
V: TRBV6-1
J: TRBJ2-3
DNA: TGTGCCAGCAAGGATATGACAGGGGGATCAGATACGCAGTATTTT
CDR3: CASKDMTGGSDTQYF

size: -
length: 14
D: TRBD1
V: TRBV12-3/TRBV12-4
J: TRBJ2-5
DNA: TGTGCCAGCAGCCAAGGGGGCGCGGAGGAGACCCAGTACTTC
CDR3: CASSQGGAEETQYF

size: few
length: 11
D: -
V: TRBV28
J: TRBJ2-7
DNA: TGTGCCAGCAGTTTATCCCGGGGCCAGTACTTC
CDR3: CASSLSRGQYF

size: -
length: 13
D: -
V: TRBV18
J: TRBJ2-5
DNA: TGTGCCAGCTCACCAGGGCGGAGAGAGACCCAGTACTTC
CDR3: CASSPGRRETQYF

size: few
length: 16
D: -
V: TRBV7-9
J: TRBJ2-3
DNA: TGTGCCAGCAGCTTAGAACCATTTACAGGGAAAGATACGCAGTATTTT
CDR3: CASSLEPFTGKDTQYF

size: -
length: 13
D: TRBD2
V: TRBV27
J: TRBJ2-4
DNA: TGTGCCAGCAGTTTAGGGGGGGGAAACATTCAGTACTTC
CDR3: CASSLGGGNIQYF

size: -
length: 12
D: -
V: TRBV3-1
J: TRBJ1-1
DNA: TGTGCCAGCAGCCAAGTTACCACTGAAGCTTTCTTT
CDR3: CASSQVTTEAFF

size: few
length: 13
D: -
V: TRBV7-2
J: TRBJ2-1
DNA: TGTGCCAGCAGCTTTTGGGCAGGCAATGAGCAGTTCTTC
CDR3: CASSFWAGNEQFF

size: -
length: 15
D: -
V: TRBV11-1
J: TRBJ2-1
DNA: TGTGCCAGCAGCTCGGGACCTCTGGGAAACAATGAGCAGTTCTTC
CDR3: CASSSGPLGNNEQFF

size: many
length: 15
D: -
V: TRBV5-8
J: TRBJ2-1
DNA: TGTGCCAGCAGCCGATACCGGGAACGCTACAATGAGCAGTTCTTC
CDR3: CASSRYRERYNEQFF

size: -
length: 14
D: -
V: TRBV5-1
J: TRBJ2-5
DNA: TGCGCCAGCAGTCCTACGGGGCGAAAAGAGACCCAGTACTTC
CDR3: CASSPTGRKETQYF

size: few
length: 14
D: -
V: TRBV7-6
J: TRBJ2-7
DNA: TGTGCCAGCAGCTTAGAGGCAGGGGGGAACGAGCAGTACTTC
CDR3: CASSLEAGGNEQYF

size: many
length: 13
D: -
V: TRBV23-1
J: TRBJ1-6
DNA: TGCGCCAGCAGTCCGGTCCTAGGGTCACCCCTCCACTTT
CDR3: CASSPVLGSPLHF

size: -
length: 11
D: -
V: TRBV20-1
J: TRBJ2-7
DNA: TGCAGTGGGGTCTTTTCCTACGAGCAGTACTTC
CDR3: CSGVFSYEQYF

size: many
length: 14
D: -
V: TRBV25-1
J: TRBJ2-1
DNA: TGTGCCAGCAGTGATTATCAGGGAACCAATGAGCAGTTCTTC
CDR3: CASSDYQGTNEQFF

size: many
length: 14
D: -
V: TRBV6-6
J: TRBJ1-5
DNA: TGTGCCAGCATGGGGGACTATAGCAATCAGCCCCAGCATTTT
CDR3: CASMGDYSNQPQHF

size: -
length: 13
D: -
V: TRBV29-1
J: TRBJ1-4
DNA: TGCAGCGCCCGACGGACAACTAATGAAAAACTGTTTTTT
CDR3: CSARRTTNEKLFF

size: many
length: 14
D: -
V: TRBV10-1
J: TRBJ2-2
DNA: TGCGCCAGCAGCTGGGGAAGAGTCACCGGGGAGCTGTTTTTT
CDR3: CASSWGRVTGELFF

size: -
length: 11
D: TRBD1
V: TRBV29-1
J: TRBJ2-1
DNA: TGCAGCGCCGGACAGGCCGGCGGGCAGTTCTTC
CDR3: CSAGQAGGQFF

size: few
length: 15
D: TRBD1
V: TRBV6-1
J: TRBJ1-2
DNA: TGTGCCAGCAGTACCCCGGGACAGGGGCCCTATGGCTACACCTTC
CDR3: CASSTPGQGPYGYTF

size: -
length: 16
D: TRBD1
V: TRBV5-1
J: TRBJ1-6
DNA: TGCGCCAGCAGCTGGTCTGATAGACAGGGATCTTCACCCCTCCACTTT
CDR3: CASSWSDRQGSSPLHF

size: -
length: 12
D: -
V: TRBV5-1
J: TRBJ1-1
DNA: TGCGCCAGCAGCCCGCAGGGTTCTGAAGCTTTCTTT
CDR3: CASSPQGSEAFF

size: -
length: 15
D: TRBD1
V: TRBV7-9
J: TRBJ1-1
DNA: TGTGCCAGCAGCCTAGAACAGGGGAGTAACACTGAAGCTTTCTTT
CDR3: CASSLEQGSNTEAFF

size: -
length: 11
D: -
V: TRBV2
J: TRBJ2-5
DNA: TGTGCCAGCAGGGGACTTCAGGACCAGTACTTC
CDR3: CASRGLQDQYF

size: once
length: 11
D: -
V: TRBV28
J: TRBJ2-7
DNA: TGTGCCAGCAACCTCTGGGGCCTGCAGTACTTC
CDR3: CASNLWGLQYF

size: few
length: 13
D: TRBD1
V: TRBV28
J: TRBJ2-7
DNA: TGTGCCAGCACCACAGGGGGGTCCTACGAGCAGTACTTC
CDR3: CASTTGGSYEQYF

size: few
length: 12
D: -
V: TRBV28
J: TRBJ2-7
DNA: TGTGCCAGCAGTTTCGACTTTTCCGAGCAGTACTTC
CDR3: CASSFDFSEQYF

size: many
length: 16
D: TRBD1
V: TRBV6-2/TRBV6-3
J: TRBJ2-2
DNA: TGTGCCAGCAGTTACCCTGTTGGGACAGGGGTCGGGGAGCTGTTTTTT
CDR3: CASSYPVGTGVGELFF

size: few
length: 16
D: TRBD1
V: TRBV28
J: TRBJ2-5
DNA: TGTGCCAGCAGTTTCAGTAGGACAGGGGGTCGGGAGACCCAGTACTTC
CDR3: CASSFSRTGGRETQYF

size: -
length: 13
D: -
V: TRBV2
J: TRBJ2-7
DNA: TGTGCCAGCAGTGAGTATAAGGGCTACGAGCAGTACTTC
CDR3: CASSEYKGYEQYF